Below are 22 T cell receptor beta chains sequenced from a single sample in a study of blood T cell repertoires in COVID-19. Profiling relied on immunoSEQ multiplex PCR, and the TCRdb table lists in-frame clones only, not all of them. The sample comprises tens of thousands of clones, 85% to 95% of which are singletons, and 3% to 4% rests with the top ten. Sample: peripheral blood. Receptors were obtained from a man aged 50 to 59 with acute or convalescent COVID-19.

This sequence joins TRBV11-2 and TRBJ2-7; 9 bases are a match to TRBD1. There are 14 residues in the CDR3. The V gene's germline CDR1 is SGHAT and CDR2 FQNNGV. With V trimmed by 3 bases and J by 4 bases, 4 bases remained unmatched. In DNA, the CDR3 is TGTGCCAGCAGCTTTTTACAGGGGGCTTACGAGCAGTACTTC. Translation: CASSFLQGAYEQYF.

The genes are TRBV6-5 and TRBJ1-2; D gene ambiguous. The V gene lost 0 bases and the J gene lost 1 base, with 6 bases spanning the gap. The CDR3 consists of 14 residues. Germline V lookup: CDR1 MNHEY, CDR2 SVGAGI. Here the CDR3 reads CASSYSAGNYGYTF. DNA of the CDR3: TGTGCCAGCAGTTACTCAGCCGGTAACTATGGCTACACCTTC.

V is TRBV28 and J is TRBJ1-1; D gene uncertain. V lost 7 bases to trimming and J lost 0 bases, with 3 bases between them. Germline V CDR1 and CDR2: MDHEN, SYDVKM. CDR3 length: 11 amino acids. The CDR3 DNA reads TGTGCCAGCACCATGAACACTGAAGCTTTCTTT. It encodes CASTMNTEAFF.

This clone came up once. The chain joins TRBV5-1 to TRBJ2-3; 8 nucleotides match TRBD1. The CDR3 length is 15 residues. Germline V CDR1 and CDR2: SGHRS, YFSETQ. V was clipped by 0 bases and J by 2 bases; unmatched bases: 2. CDR3 region: CASSLGTGNTDTQYF. Written as DNA, the CDR3 is TGCGCCAGCAGCTTGGGGACAGGGAACACAGATACGCAGTATTTT.

The chain has TRBV6-4 and TRBJ2-1; no definite D call. V lost 6 bases and J lost 9, with 15 bases in between. Per the germline V gene, CDR1 is MRHNA and CDR2 is SNTAGT. The CDR3 covers 13 residues. CDR3 in DNA: TGTGCCAGCAGCGAATTTCGTAGTGGTGAGCAGTTCTTC. Residues: CASSEFRSGEQFF.

V and J are TRBV24-1 and TRBJ2-7; 7 nucleotides match TRBD1. CDR3 length equals 15 residues. V gave up 5 bases and J gave up 2 bases; unmatched junction bases: 8. Germline CDR1 KGHDR, CDR2 SFDVKD. The CDR3 DNA sequence: TGTGCCACCAGTGGCAACAGGGGTCAAGCCTACGAGCAGTACTTC. It is translated as CATSGNRGQAYEQYF.

V gene TRBV13 combines with J gene TRBJ1-6, with 7 nucleotides matching TRBD1. The junction had 11 bases not matched to a gene; V was cut back by 5 bases and J by 7 bases. Germline V gene sequence: CDR1 PRHDT, CDR2 FYEKMQ (reference sequence). The CDR3 spans 16 residues. This CDR3 reads CASSRVGGQINSPLHF. The CDR3 DNA reads as TGTGCCAGCAGCCGCGTTGGGGGACAGATCAATTCACCCCTCCACTTT.

V gene TRBV5-6 combines with J gene TRBJ1-2, with D uncertain. This CDR3 region has 13 residues. The germline V and J ends were trimmed by 1 base and 3 bases, with 7 bases remaining between them. Germline V lookup: CDR1 SGHDT, CDR2 YYEEEE. CDR3 DNA sequence: TGTGCCAGCAGCTTGAGTAGAGACTATGGCTACACCTTC. Translated, it gives CASSLSRDYGYTF.

This chain joins TRBV6-1 and TRBJ2-7; the match to TRBD1 covers 8 bases. V lost 6 bases, J lost 0 bases, and 7 bases stayed unmatched. This CDR3 region has 15 residues. Germline-derived CDR1 and CDR2 are MNHNS and SASEGT. CDR3 sequence reads: CASSEPGQVSYEQYF. The CDR3 DNA follows: TGTGCCAGCAGCGAGCCGGGACAGGTCTCCTACGAGCAGTACTTC.

The chain combines TRBV19 with TRBJ1-5; 7 bases are shared with TRBD1. Germline assignment: CDR1 LNHDA and CDR2 SQIVND (reference sequence). Germline trimming cut 7 bases from V and 0 bases from J; bases unmatched to any gene: 3. The CDR3 contains 14 residues. This CDR3 is CASTQGPSNQPQHF. In DNA form, the CDR3 reads TGTGCCAGTACACAGGGGCCTAGCAATCAGCCCCAGCATTTT.

This chain connects TRBV5-1 to TRBJ2-3; D might be TRBD2 (6 bases). From germline, CDR1 is SGHRS and CDR2 YFSETQ. Trimming pared 4 bases from V and 5 bases from J, leaving 14 bases between. The CDR3 runs to 14 residues. The DNA for the CDR3 is TGCGCCAGCAGCGCGGGGACCGAGGGAGATACGCAGTATTTT. Translation gives CASSAGTEGDTQYF.

The chain uses TRBV27 and TRBJ1-2; D unresolved. The CDR3 runs 14 residues. V was cut by 0 bases and J by 2 bases, with 7 bases left in between. Per germline, CDR1 MNHEY and CDR2 SMNVEV (reference sequence). The CDR3 coding sequence is TGTGCCAGCAGTTTATCGAAACTGAACTATGGCTACACCTTC. Translating it yields CASSLSKLNYGYTF.

The chain recombines TRBV6-5 with TRBJ1-2; TRBD1 agrees at 7 bases. There are 12 residues in the CDR3. Germline V gene data show CDR1 as MNHEY and CDR2 as SVGAGI. V gave up 7 bases and J gave up 8 bases; unmatched junction bases: 7. CDR3 nucleotide sequence: TGTGCCAGCAAAGAGGGGGCAGGGGGCTACACCTTC. It specifies CASKEGAGGYTF.

The V and J genes are TRBV12-5 and TRBJ2-3; TRBD2 matches 8 bases. The CDR3 extends over 15 amino acids. The J segment lost 4 bases and the V segment lost 3 bases, leaving 6 bases of the junction unmatched. Germline lookup yields CDR1 LGHNT and CDR2 FRNRAP. The CDR3 nucleotides are TGTGCTAGTGGTTTTGGCGGGGGGCGTTCAGATACGCAGTATTTT. It specifies CASGFGGGRSDTQYF.

The chain recombines TRBV28 with TRBJ2-3, with D possibly matching TRBD2 (7 bases). This CDR3 is built from 19 residues. CDR1 and CDR2 (germline): MDHEN, SYDVKM. V shed 7 bases and J shed 4 bases, with 30 bases lying between them. The CDR3 is CASTRRGGGNLDFSDTQYF. The CDR3 DNA follows: TGTGCCAGCACCCGCCGTGGCGGGGGCAACCTCGACTTTTCAGATACGCAGTATTTT.

The chain has TRBV4-1 and TRBJ1-5, with a tentative D call TRBD1 (5 bases). V gave up 5 bases and J gave up 5 bases, with 16 bases separating them. In germline, CDR1 is MGHRA, CDR2 YSYEKL. The CDR3 has 15 amino acids. The CDR3 DNA reads as TGCGCCAGCAGCAGAGGGACCGGGGGAGATCAGCCCCAGCATTTT. Translation gives CASSRGTGGDQPQHF.

The chain recombines TRBV2 with TRBJ1-1; TRBD1 agrees at 9 bases. J gave up 5 bases and V 9 bases, and 4 bases lay outside the gene matches. The CDR3 has 12 amino acids. Per the germline V gene, CDR1 is SNHLY and CDR2 is FYNNEI. The chain's CDR3 is CARVDRGTEAFF. As DNA, the CDR3 is TGTGCCAGGGTCGACAGGGGGACTGAAGCTTTCTTT.

The CDR3 here is CASSQESYLRVRRRGVYEQYF. CDR3 coding DNA: TGTGCCAGCAGCCAAGAATCTTATTTGAGGGTGCGTCGCAGGGGGGTCTACGAGCAGTACTTC. The chain links TRBV3-1 (or the pseudogene TRBV3-2) to TRBJ2-7; D is perhaps TRBD1 (7 bases). Germline CDR1 is LGHDT and CDR2 is YNNKEL (reference sequence). Between the trimmed V and J ends, which lost 0 bases and 3 bases, there was a span of 30 bases. The CDR3 sequence is 21 residues long.

Only a few counts were recorded for this clone. The gene calls are TRBV3-1 (or the pseudogene TRBV3-2) and TRBJ2-2; 7 bases match TRBD1. Germline assignment: CDR1 LGHDT and CDR2 YNNKEL (reference sequence). V shed 0 bases and J 3 bases; nucleotides not matched to a gene: 1. The CDR3 runs to 15 residues. The CDR3 region is CASSQEQGYTGELFF. CDR3 coding DNA: TGTGCCAGCAGCCAAGAACAGGGGTACACCGGGGAGCTGTTTTTT.

V is TRBV20-1 and J is TRBJ1-5, with 7 bases identical to TRBD1. Unmatched junction bases numbered 5, after V lost 3 bases and J lost 6 bases. Per the germline V gene, CDR1 is DFQATT and CDR2 is SNEGSKA (reference sequence). The CDR3 length is 13 residues. In nucleotides, the CDR3 is TGCAGTGCTAGTACAGGGGTGGGTCAGCCCCAGCATTTT. This translates into CSASTGVGQPQHF.

V is TRBV2 and J is TRBJ1-2; D ambiguous. The ends were cut back, 7 bases at V and 7 bases at J, with 10 bases in the middle. Germline V gene sequence: CDR1 SNHLY, CDR2 FYNNEI. The CDR3 spans 11 residues. The CDR3 DNA reads as TGTGCCAGCACAAAGGAGGTTGGCTACACCTTC. Translation: CASTKEVGYTF. The entire variable domain, with the rest obtained from reference TRBV2 and TRBJ1-2, is as follows: EPEVTQTPSHQVTQMGQEVILRCVPISNHLYFYWYRQILGQKVEFLVSFYNNEISEKSEIFDDQFSVERPDGSNFTLKIRSTKLEDSAMYFCASTKEVGYTFGSGTRLTVV.

The J gene is TRBJ2-5, the V gene TRBV15, with no clear D. The CDR3 length is 14 residues. The V gene's germline CDR1 is LNHNV and CDR2 YYDKDF (reference sequence). Trimming cost V 0 bases and J 2 bases, with 7 bases left between them. The CDR3, as DNA: TGTGCCACCAGCAGAGATGCCAGGCAAGAGACCCAGTACTTC. This codes for CATSRDARQETQYF.